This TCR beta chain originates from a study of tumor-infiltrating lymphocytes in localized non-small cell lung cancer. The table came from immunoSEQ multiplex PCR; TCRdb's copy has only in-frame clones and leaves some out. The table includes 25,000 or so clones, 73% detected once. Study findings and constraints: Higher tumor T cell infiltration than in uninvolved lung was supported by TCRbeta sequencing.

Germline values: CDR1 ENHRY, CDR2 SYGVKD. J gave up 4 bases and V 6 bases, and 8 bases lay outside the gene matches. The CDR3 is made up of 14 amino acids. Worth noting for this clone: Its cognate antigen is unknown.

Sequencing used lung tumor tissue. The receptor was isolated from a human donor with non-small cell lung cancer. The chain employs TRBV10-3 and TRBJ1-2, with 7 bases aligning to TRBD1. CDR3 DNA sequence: TGTGCCATCAGCACTTCGACAGGGACCTATGGCTACACCTTC. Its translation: CAISTSTGTYGYTF.